The clone carrying this TCR beta chain was detected once. What it binds is unknown. This specimen belongs to a study of cytomegalovirus exposure and HLA in healthy donors. Sequenced by immunoSEQ multiplex PCR; TCRdb stores in-frame clones only, minus some. The data show about 190,000 clones, with about 86% seen just once and 2.5% to 3% held by the top ten. The donors were members of the validation cohort, which comprised under 150 subjects and was separate from the first cohort of some 680 subjects. Broader study findings: First-cohort TCR clusters were later found to tend to co-occur in the 120 or so validation repertoires. The investigators catalogued 150 to 200 TCR beta chains as cytomegalovirus-associated.

From germline, CDR1 is SGHKS and CDR2 YYEKEE (reference sequence). This CDR3 spans 16 amino acids. J gave up 0 bases and V 3 bases, and 8 bases lay outside the gene matches. The sequenced sample consisted of PBMCs. The source of this sequence is a woman aged 18 to 35 in good health and CMV-seropositive. The chain couples TRBV5-5 to TRBJ1-1; TRBD1 matches 7 bases. The CDR3 nucleotides read TGTGCCAGCAGCTATTATTACAGGGGCGTGAACACTGAAGCTTTCTTT. Protein: CASSYYYRGVNTEAFF.